A selection of T cell receptor beta chains follows, all from one sample in a study of blood T cell dynamics during melanoma immunotherapy. Assay used: immunoSEQ multiplex PCR; TCRdb lists only in-frame clones, some missing. The table records around 1,500 clones, over 80% of them present only once. The sample in question was blood, obtained from a patient treated with checkpoint blockade. These receptors all come from a human donor with melanoma. The CDR3 runs from the conserved cysteine through the conserved F or W. A D gene is named only where the DNA matches it firmly. Where a row states a size, it is once, few, many or the class of an expanded clone; other rows omit it.

abundance,j_gene,v_gene,d_gene,CDR3aa,CDR3nt
once,TRBJ2-1,TRBV30,-,CAWSKGLDNEQFF,TGTGCCTGGAGTAAAGGTCTGGACAATGAGCAGTTCTTC
-,TRBJ1-3,TRBV4-2,TRBD1,CASSRTTGQGRNTIYF,TGTGCCAGCAGCCGAACCACGGGACAGGGGCGAAACACCATATATTTT
once,TRBJ2-1,TRBV10-3,TRBD1,CAISGTGVGNEQFF,TGTGCCATCAGCGGGACAGGGGTGGGCAATGAGCAGTTCTTC
-,TRBJ2-1,TRBV4-2,TRBD1,CASSRGDRDSEQFF,TGTGCCAGCAGCCGAGGAGACAGGGATAGTGAGCAGTTCTTC
-,TRBJ2-5,TRBV7-9,-,CASSLAPGDPQYF,TGTGCCAGCAGCTTAGCGCCAGGGGATCCCCAGTACTTC
few,TRBJ1-1,TRBV10-3,-,CAIARGVIWEAFF,TGTGCCATCGCCCGGGGGGTTATCTGGGAAGCTTTCTTT
-,TRBJ2-1,TRBV6-5,-,CASSQGSRSYNEQFF,TGTGCCAGCAGTCAGGGTTCCCGCTCCTACAATGAGCAGTTCTTC
-,TRBJ1-4,TRBV21-1,-,CASSKARYGQGAGEKLFF,TGTGCCAGCAGCAAAGCCAGGTACGGACAGGGGGCCGGGGAAAAACTGTTTTTT
-,TRBJ1-2,TRBV7-9,-,CASSLPGLNYGYTF,TGTGCCAGCAGCTTACCAGGACTTAACTATGGCTACACCTTC
-,TRBJ1-1,TRBV11-3,TRBD1,CASSTGAIGTHTEAFF,TGTGCCAGCAGCACAGGGGCGATAGGAACCCACACTGAAGCTTTCTTT
few,TRBJ1-2,TRBV11-2,TRBD1,CASSHGTGAYGYTF,TGTGCCAGCAGCCACGGGACAGGAGCCTATGGCTACACCTTC
-,TRBJ1-2,TRBV2,TRBD1,CASSERGQLYGYTF,TGTGCCAGCAGCGAAAGGGGACAGCTCTATGGCTACACCTTC
-,TRBJ1-2,TRBV18,-,CASSPLTDNYGYTF,TGTGCCAGCTCACCCTTGACTGATAACTATGGCTACACCTTC
hyperexpanded,TRBJ1-2,TRBV2,-,CARSGEGLYGYTF,TGTGCCAGATCTGGGGAGGGACTCTATGGCTACACCTTC
large,TRBJ1-1,TRBV14,TRBD1,CASSQPGTGGNMNTEAFF,TGTGCCAGCAGCCAACCCGGGACAGGTGGGAACATGAACACTGAAGCTTTCTTT
-,TRBJ1-1,TRBV7-2,-,CASSSYLNTEAFF,TGTGCCAGCAGCTCGTACCTGAACACTGAAGCTTTCTTT
-,TRBJ1-2,TRBV10-3,-,CAIDGSNNYGYTF,TGTGCCATCGACGGATCTAATAACTATGGCTACACCTTC
-,TRBJ2-7,TRBV5-6,TRBD2,CASSWLAGADEQYF,TGTGCCAGCAGCTGGCTAGCGGGGGCGGACGAGCAGTACTTC
-,TRBJ2-1,TRBV7-9,TRBD2,CASSSFITGLAVHEQFF,TGTGCCAGCAGTTCATTTATAACGGGACTAGCGGTACATGAGCAGTTCTTC
-,TRBJ2-3,TRBV5-1,-,CASSLEFTDTQYF,TGCGCCAGCAGCTTGGAGTTCACAGATACGCAGTATTTT
-,TRBJ2-4,TRBV2,TRBD1,CASSGTGVENIQYF,TGTGCCAGCAGTGGGACAGGTGTGGAAAACATTCAGTACTTC
-,TRBJ2-1,TRBV9,TRBD2,CASSVTSGYYNEQFF,TGTGCCAGCAGCGTGACTAGCGGTTACTACAATGAGCAGTTCTTC
-,TRBJ1-6,TRBV7-8,TRBD1,CASSSGTGSNSPLHF,TGTGCCAGCAGCTCCGGGACAGGGAGTAATTCACCCCTCCACTTT
-,TRBJ1-1,TRBV15,-,CATSRALAGGLNTEAFF,TGTGCCACCAGCAGAGCCCTCGCGGGGGGACTGAACACTGAAGCTTTCTTT
-,TRBJ1-3,TRBV7-2,-,CASSLGGGGNTIYF,TGTGCCAGCAGCTTAGGAGGGGGTGGAAACACCATATATTTT
-,TRBJ2-7,TRBV5-6,-,CASSLEGVRAVFTYEQYF,TGTGCCAGCAGCTTGGAGGGGGTCCGCGCAGTCTTCACCTACGAGCAGTACTTC
-,TRBJ2-1,TRBV7-2,-,CASSSGALASYNEQFF,TGTGCCAGCAGCTCAGGGGCTCTAGCATCCTACAATGAGCAGTTCTTC
-,TRBJ2-4,TRBV6-6,-,CASTQGTPAGIQYF,TGTGCCAGCACTCAGGGGACACCGGCTGGCATTCAGTACTTC
-,TRBJ2-1,TRBV2,TRBD2,CASTAGTSGGRNEQFF,TGTGCCAGCACCGCCGGGACTAGCGGGGGGCGGAATGAGCAGTTCTTC
-,TRBJ1-1,TRBV29-1,-,CSVGGGPEAFF,TGCAGCGTTGGGGGGGGTCCTGAAGCTTTCTTT
-,TRBJ1-5,TRBV11-2,-,CASRATRSNQPQHF,TGTGCCAGCCGCGCGACCAGGAGCAATCAGCCCCAGCATTTT
few,TRBJ1-5,TRBV7-2,-,CASSLLYRWPQHF,TGTGCCAGCAGCTTATTGTATCGGTGGCCCCAGCATTTT
-,TRBJ1-3,TRBV5-1,TRBD1,CASSLGDRSHSGNTIYF,TGCGCCAGCAGCTTGGGGGACAGATCTCACTCTGGAAACACCATATATTTT
-,TRBJ2-5,TRBV5-6,TRBD1,CASSGPGQGRKETQYF,TGTGCCAGCAGCGGACCGGGACAGGGAAGAAAAGAGACCCAGTACTTC
-,TRBJ1-5,TRBV6-6,-,CASSYSEQTNQPQHF,TGTGCCAGCAGTTACTCAGAACAGACCAATCAGCCCCAGCATTTT
-,TRBJ2-5,TRBV10-3,TRBD1,CAISEETGGDQYF,TGTGCCATCAGTGAAGAGACAGGGGGAGACCAGTACTTC
-,TRBJ1-4,TRBV7-2,TRBD1,CASSLEVTGVREKLFF,TGTGCCAGCAGCTTAGAGGTGACAGGGGTGAGGGAAAAACTGTTTTTT
-,TRBJ2-5,TRBV2,-,CASSEARTEDF,TGTGCCAGCAGTGAAGCGCGAACAGAAGACTTC
-,TRBJ2-1,TRBV7-2,TRBD2,CASSRWTSGGATYNEQFF,TGTGCCAGCAGCCGTTGGACTAGCGGGGGGGCGACCTACAATGAGCAGTTCTTC
-,TRBJ1-1,TRBV7-9,-,CASSFSSGVSEAFF,TGTGCCAGCAGCTTCAGCTCAGGGGTCTCTGAAGCTTTCTTT
-,TRBJ1-2,TRBV5-7,-,CASTPPGNGYTF,TGTGCCAGCACCCCACCGGGGAACGGCTACACCTTC
large,TRBJ1-1,TRBV25-1,-,CASSDGGKDTEAFF,TGTGCCAGCAGTGACGGGGGGAAGGACACTGAAGCTTTCTTT
-,TRBJ1-1,TRBV5-1,-,CASSVAGFDLGTEAFF,TGCGCCAGCAGCGTTGCAGGGTTTGACTTGGGCACTGAAGCTTTCTTT
-,TRBJ1-2,TRBV11-3,-,CASSLRGGSRGYTF,TGTGCCAGCAGCCTCCGAGGGGGAAGTAGGGGCTACACCTTC
-,TRBJ2-1,TRBV10-3,TRBD2,CAITPSGGPYNEQFF,TGTGCCATCACCCCGAGCGGGGGACCCTACAATGAGCAGTTCTTC
-,TRBJ1-3,TRBV5-6,-,CASSSTSSGNTIYF,TGTGCCAGCAGCTCGACAAGCTCTGGAAACACCATATATTTT
-,TRBJ2-2,TRBV6-4,TRBD2,CASSAEGGAGELFF,TGTGCCAGCAGCGCCGAGGGAGGGGCCGGGGAGCTGTTTTTT
-,TRBJ2-1,TRBV19,-,CASSMHLNNEQFF,TGTGCCAGTAGTATGCACCTCAACAATGAGCAGTTCTTC
-,TRBJ2-1,TRBV5-1,-,CASSENGNEQFF,TGCGCCAGCAGCGAAAATGGGAATGAGCAGTTCTTC
-,TRBJ2-7,TRBV11-1,-,CASSLGDIWRYEQYF,TGTGCCAGCAGCTTAGGGGACATCTGGAGGTACGAGCAGTACTTC
-,TRBJ1-4,TRBV7-8,TRBD1,CASSLEGQPNEKLFF,TGTGCCAGCAGCTTAGAGGGACAGCCCAATGAAAAACTGTTTTTT
-,TRBJ2-5,TRBV5-1,TRBD1,CASRWTGAETQYF,TGCGCCAGCAGGTGGACAGGGGCAGAGACCCAGTACTTC
large,TRBJ1-1,TRBV25-1,-,CASGKLSENTEAFF,TGTGCCAGCGGCAAACTCTCAGAGAACACTGAAGCTTTCTTT
-,TRBJ1-3,TRBV15,-,CATSRDGGPGNTIYF,TGTGCCACCAGCAGAGACGGGGGGCCAGGAAACACCATATATTTT